The 11 T cell receptor beta chains reported below all come from one sample, sequenced in a study of blood T cell repertoires in COVID-19. The repertoire was sequenced with immunoSEQ multiplex PCR; TCRdb's copy has only in-frame clones and lacks some. The sample lists 150,000 or so clones, 93% occurring once. The source material was peripheral blood. Source of these receptors: a woman in her sixties with COVID-19, enrolled during active disease.

J is TRBJ1-1 and V is TRBV18; a possible D gene is TRBD1 (6 bases). The CDR3 has 13 amino acids. V dropped 4 bases and J dropped 3 bases, with 9 bases sitting between them. The germline gives CDR1 KGHSH, CDR2 LQKENI. The CDR3, as DNA: TGTGCCAGCTCACGGGGGCTTGACACTGAAGCTTTCTTT. It yields the protein CASSRGLDTEAFF.

The chain uses TRBV18 and TRBJ1-5, with a possible D match to TRBD1 (6 bases). Germline V CDR1 and CDR2: KGHSH, LQKENI. Trimming removed 3 bases at V and 5 bases at J, with 11 bases between. The CDR3 is 14 amino acids. The chain's CDR3 is CASSPGGRDQPQHF. CDR3 nucleotide sequence: TGTGCCAGCTCACCTGGGGGCAGGGATCAGCCCCAGCATTTT. The full variable domain, rest sourced from reference TRBV18 and TRBJ1-5, is NAGVMQNPRHLVRRRGQEARLRCSPMKGHSHVYWYRQLPEEGLKFMVYLQKENIIDESGMPKERFSAEFPKEGPSILRIQQVVRGDSAAYFCASSPGGRDQPQHFGDGTRLSIL.

V is TRBV5-1 and J is TRBJ2-3; possibly TRBD2 for D (6 bases). The length of the CDR3 is 16 residues. Between the trimmed V and J ends, which lost 3 bases and 2 bases, there was a span of 16 bases. Germline CDR1 is SGHRS and CDR2 is YFSETQ. The CDR3 bases are TGCGCCAGCAGCTCGCGGGACCCAACCGTCACAGATACGCAGTATTTT. It encodes CASSSRDPTVTDTQYF.

CDR3 region: CASSVLSSGGAVFTDTQYF. The DNA for the CDR3 is TGTGCCAGCAGCGTATTATCTAGCGGGGGGGCGGTTTTCACAGATACGCAGTATTTT. The chain uses TRBV9 and TRBJ2-3, with 12 bases aligning to TRBD2. The CDR3 loop spans 19 amino acids. The germline CDR1 and CDR2 sequences are SGDLS and YYNGEE. Trimming at V came to 1 base and at J to 2 bases, leaving 11 bases not matched to a gene. The full variable domain, its missing parts supplied by reference TRBV9 and TRBJ2-3, is DSGVTQTPKHLITATGQRVTLRCSPRSGDLSVYWYQQSLDQGLQFLIQYYNGEERAKGNILERFSAQQFPDLHSELNLSSLELGDSALYFCASSVLSSGGAVFTDTQYFGPGTRLTVL.

This chain joins TRBV5-1 and TRBJ2-2; D is perhaps TRBD2 (5 bases). The ends were cut back, 6 bases at V and 1 base at J, with 13 bases in the middle. Looked up from germline, CDR1 is SGHRS and CDR2 is YFSETQ. The CDR3 is 15 amino acids. CDR3 DNA: TGCGCCAGCACTATGCTCCGGGGGAACACCGGGGAGCTGTTTTTT. Translated, it gives CASTMLRGNTGELFF.

J is TRBJ1-5 and V is TRBV2; D unclear. This CDR3 is built from 15 residues. The V and J ends lost 8 bases and 0 bases respectively, with 14 bases between them. In germline, CDR1 is SNHLY, CDR2 FYNNEI. The CDR3 region is CASLEINSSNQPQHF. In DNA form, the CDR3 reads TGTGCCAGCCTCGAGATAAACTCTAGCAATCAGCCCCAGCATTTT.

J is TRBJ1-2 and V is TRBV5-1, with D unresolved. Germline V CDR1 and CDR2: SGHRS, YFSETQ. The CDR3 runs 15 residues. Trimming left V 3 bases short and J 7 bases short, with 19 bases between. The CDR3 protein is CASSSPPEEVGGYTF. DNA for the CDR3: TGCGCCAGCAGCTCCCCCCCTGAGGAGGTCGGTGGCTACACCTTC.

The rearrangement links TRBV4-3 to TRBJ2-2; D gene unclear. Trimming took 3 bases from V and 5 from J, leaving 16 bases between them. Germline loops: CDR1 LGHNA, CDR2 YSLEER. The CDR3 totals 16 residues. The CDR3 DNA sequence: TGCGCCAGCAGCCAGTTCAGACATGATTGGACCGGGGAGCTGTTTTTT. It yields the protein CASSQFRHDWTGELFF.

About this clone: A junction end diverges from the germline sequence, so it may reflect a read error. The chain couples TRBV7-7 to TRBJ2-2; 8 bases line up with TRBD2. The CDR3 is 16 amino acids. Germline V lookup: CDR1 SSHAT, CDR2 FNYEAQ (reference sequence). The CDR3 loop reads CASSPRTSFSAGELFF. CDR3 sequence (DNA): TGTGCTAGCAGCCCGAGGACTAGCTTTTCGGCCGGGGAGCTGTTTTTT.

V is TRBV2 and J is TRBJ1-5; 8 bases map to TRBD1. There are 13 residues in the CDR3. Germline CDR1 and CDR2: SNHLY and FYNNEI. Losses at the gene ends were 7 bases for V and 6 bases for J; bases not matched to a gene: 5. CDR3 in DNA: TGTGCCAGCACCTGGACAGGGTCTCAGCCCCAGCATTTT. Residues: CASTWTGSQPQHF.

The genes are TRBV5-1 and TRBJ1-1; TRBD1 matches at 8 bases. J gave up 4 bases and V 2 bases, and 4 bases lay outside the gene matches. The CDR3 runs 14 residues. CDR1 is SGHRS, CDR2 YFSETQ, per germline. The CDR3 sequence is CASSFGQGGTEAFF. CDR3 nucleotide sequence: TGCGCCAGCAGCTTTGGACAGGGTGGCACTGAAGCTTTCTTT.